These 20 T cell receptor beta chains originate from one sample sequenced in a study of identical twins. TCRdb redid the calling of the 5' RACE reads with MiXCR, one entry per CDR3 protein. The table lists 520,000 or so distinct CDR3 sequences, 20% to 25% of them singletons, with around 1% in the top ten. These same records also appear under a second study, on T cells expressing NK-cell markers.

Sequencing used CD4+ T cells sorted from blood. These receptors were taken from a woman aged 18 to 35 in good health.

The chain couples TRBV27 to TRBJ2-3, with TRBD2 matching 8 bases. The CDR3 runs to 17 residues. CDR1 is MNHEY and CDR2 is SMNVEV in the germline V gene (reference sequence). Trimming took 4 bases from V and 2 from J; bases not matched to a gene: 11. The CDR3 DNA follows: TGTGCCAGCAGTTCCGGTTGGAGCGGGAGTTACACAGATACGCAGTATTTT. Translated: CASSSGWSGSYTDTQYF.

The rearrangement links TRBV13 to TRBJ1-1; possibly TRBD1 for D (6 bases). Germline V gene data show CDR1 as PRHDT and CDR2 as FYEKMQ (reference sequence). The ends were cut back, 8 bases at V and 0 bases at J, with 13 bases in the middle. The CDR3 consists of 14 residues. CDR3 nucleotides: TGTGCCAGCGGGGTCGGGGGCATGAACACTGAAGCTTTCTTT. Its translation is CASGVGGMNTEAFF.

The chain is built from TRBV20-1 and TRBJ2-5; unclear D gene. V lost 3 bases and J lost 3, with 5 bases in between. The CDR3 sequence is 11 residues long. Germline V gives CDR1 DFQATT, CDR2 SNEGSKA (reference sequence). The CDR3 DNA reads TGCAGTGCTAGTACAAAAGAGACCCAGTACTTC. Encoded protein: CSASTKETQYF.

CDR3 amino acids: CSESKTSYNEQFF. In DNA, the CDR3 is TGCAGCGAAAGTAAAACCTCCTACAATGAGCAGTTCTTC. The chain combines TRBV29-1 with TRBJ2-1; D unclear. Germline assignment: CDR1 SQVTM and CDR2 ANQGSEA. The CDR3 consists of 13 residues. V shed 7 bases and J shed 0 bases, with 10 bases lying between them.

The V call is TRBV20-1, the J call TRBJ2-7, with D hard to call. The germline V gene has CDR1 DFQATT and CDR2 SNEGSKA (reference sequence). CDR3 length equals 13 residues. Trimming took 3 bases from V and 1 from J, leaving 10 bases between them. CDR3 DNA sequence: TGCAGTGCTAGTAAGGACGGTTCCTACGAGCAGTACTTC. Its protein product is CSASKDGSYEQYF.

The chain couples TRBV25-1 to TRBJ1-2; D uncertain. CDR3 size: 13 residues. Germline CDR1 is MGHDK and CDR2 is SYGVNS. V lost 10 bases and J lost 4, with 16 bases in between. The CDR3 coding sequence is TGTGCCATCGCGTCTGCGCAATTCTATGGCTACACCTTC. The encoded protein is CAIASAQFYGYTF.

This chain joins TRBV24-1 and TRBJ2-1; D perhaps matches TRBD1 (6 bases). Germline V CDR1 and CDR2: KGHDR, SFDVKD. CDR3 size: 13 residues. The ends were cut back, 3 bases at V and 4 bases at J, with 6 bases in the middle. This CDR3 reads CATSDGQYNEQFF. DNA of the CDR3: TGTGCCACCAGTGATGGACAGTACAATGAGCAGTTCTTC.

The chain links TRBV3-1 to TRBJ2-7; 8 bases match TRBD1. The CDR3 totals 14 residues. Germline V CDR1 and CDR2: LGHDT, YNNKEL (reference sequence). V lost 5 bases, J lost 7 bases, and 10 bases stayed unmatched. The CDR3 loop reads CASSSPGTGGEQYF. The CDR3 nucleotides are TGTGCCAGCAGCTCTCCCGGGACAGGCGGAGAGCAGTACTTC.

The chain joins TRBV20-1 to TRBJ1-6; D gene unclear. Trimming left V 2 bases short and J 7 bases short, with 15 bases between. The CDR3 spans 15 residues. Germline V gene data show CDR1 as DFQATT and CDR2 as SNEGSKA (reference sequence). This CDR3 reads CSARKSGAGNSPLHF. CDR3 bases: TGCAGTGCTAGAAAGTCGGGTGCCGGAAATTCACCCCTCCACTTT.

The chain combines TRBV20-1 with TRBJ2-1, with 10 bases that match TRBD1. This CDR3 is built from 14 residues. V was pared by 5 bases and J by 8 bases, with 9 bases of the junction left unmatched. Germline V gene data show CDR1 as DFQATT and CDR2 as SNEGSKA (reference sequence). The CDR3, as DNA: TGCAGTGCTTTGCCGGGACAGGGGCAGGATGAGCAGTTCTTC. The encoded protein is CSALPGQGQDEQFF.

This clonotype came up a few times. CDR3 residues: CASSPRGLRGTDTQYF. CDR3 DNA sequence: TGTGCCAGCTCACCTCGAGGCCTTAGGGGCACAGATACGCAGTATTTT. The genes are TRBV18 and TRBJ2-3, with unresolved D. Germline CDR1 and CDR2: KGHSH and LQKENI. V lost 3 bases and J 1 base, leaving 14 bases between the germline ends. This CDR3 is 16 amino acids long.

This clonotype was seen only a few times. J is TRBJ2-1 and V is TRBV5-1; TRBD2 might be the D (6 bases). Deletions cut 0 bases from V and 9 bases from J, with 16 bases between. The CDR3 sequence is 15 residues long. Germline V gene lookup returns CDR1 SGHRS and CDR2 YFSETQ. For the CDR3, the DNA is TGCGCCAGCAGCTTGGGGCGGGGTGACTTTTTTGAGCAGTTCTTC. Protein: CASSLGRGDFFEQFF.

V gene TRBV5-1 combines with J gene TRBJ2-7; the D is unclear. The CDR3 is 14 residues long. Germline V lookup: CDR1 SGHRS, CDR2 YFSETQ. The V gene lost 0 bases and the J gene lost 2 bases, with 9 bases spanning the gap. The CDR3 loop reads CASSLGSGPYEQYF. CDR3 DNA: TGCGCCAGCAGCTTGGGTAGTGGGCCCTACGAGCAGTACTTC.

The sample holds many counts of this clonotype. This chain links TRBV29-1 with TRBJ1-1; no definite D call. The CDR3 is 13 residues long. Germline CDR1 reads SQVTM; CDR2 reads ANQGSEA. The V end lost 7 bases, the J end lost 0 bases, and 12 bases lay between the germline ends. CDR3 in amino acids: CSGARRVNTEAFF. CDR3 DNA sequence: TGCAGCGGGGCACGAAGAGTGAACACTGAAGCTTTCTTT.

This chain's CDR3 is CASSLRVMNTEAFF. CDR3 coding DNA: TGTGCCAGCAGCTTGAGGGTCATGAACACTGAAGCTTTCTTT. The chain links TRBV5-6 to TRBJ1-1, with D unresolved. This CDR3 is built from 14 residues. Germline V gene lookup returns CDR1 SGHDT and CDR2 YYEEEE. Trimming shortened V by 1 base and J by 0 bases, and 7 bases separated the two germline ends.

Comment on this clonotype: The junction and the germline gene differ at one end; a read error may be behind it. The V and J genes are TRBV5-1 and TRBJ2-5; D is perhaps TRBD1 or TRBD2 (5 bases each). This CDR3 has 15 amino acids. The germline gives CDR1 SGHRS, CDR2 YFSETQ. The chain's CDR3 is CASSFLDRGQETQNF. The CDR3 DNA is TGCGCCAGCAGCTTCCTAGACAGAGGGCAAGAGACCCAGAACTTC.

DNA for the CDR3: TGCAGTGCTAGAGGTGGCGCCAATCAGCCCCAGCATTTT. Its protein is CSARGGANQPQHF. This sequence joins TRBV20-1 and TRBJ1-5, with D uncertain. The germline V and J ends were trimmed by 1 base and 3 bases, with 7 bases remaining between them. This CDR3 comprises 13 residues. Germline loops: CDR1 DFQATT, CDR2 SNEGSKA (reference sequence).

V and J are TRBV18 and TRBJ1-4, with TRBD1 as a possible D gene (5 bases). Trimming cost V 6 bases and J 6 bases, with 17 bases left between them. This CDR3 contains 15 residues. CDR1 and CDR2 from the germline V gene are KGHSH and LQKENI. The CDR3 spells CASSLIGDSDEKLFF. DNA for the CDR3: TGTGCCAGCTCCCTAATCGGGGACTCGGATGAAAAACTGTTTTTT.

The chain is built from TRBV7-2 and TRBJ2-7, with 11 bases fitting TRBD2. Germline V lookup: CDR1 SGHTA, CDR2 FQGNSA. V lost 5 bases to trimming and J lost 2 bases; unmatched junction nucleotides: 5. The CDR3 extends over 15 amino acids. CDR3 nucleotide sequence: TGTGCCAGCAGCCCAAGACTAGCGGGGACCTACGAGCAGTACTTC. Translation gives CASSPRLAGTYEQYF.

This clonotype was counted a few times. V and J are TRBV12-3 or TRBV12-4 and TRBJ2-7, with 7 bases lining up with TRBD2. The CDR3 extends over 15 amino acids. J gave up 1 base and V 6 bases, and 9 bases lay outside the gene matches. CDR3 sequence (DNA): TGTGCCAGCAGCCCTAGCGGAGCCGGATCCTACGAGCAGTACTTC. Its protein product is CASSPSGAGSYEQYF.